The 10 T cell receptor beta chains presented below share a single source sample, sequenced in a study of cytomegalovirus exposure and HLA in healthy donors. The PCR had 60 Vbeta and 13 Jbeta primers. Produced via immunoSEQ multiplex PCR; TCRdb's table is partial and in-frame only. The sample's table shows 60,000 to 75,000 clones. The sample consisted of PBMCs. Every receptor here comes from a female donor in good health and CMV-seropositive.

The rearrangement joins TRBV5-1 to TRBJ2-3; TRBD1 matches at 8 bases. V was pared by 2 bases and J by 6 bases, with 5 bases of the junction left unmatched. CDR3 size: 14 residues. Germline CDR1 reads SGHRS; CDR2 reads YFSETQ. The CDR3 here is CASSFITGGDTQYF. DNA of the CDR3: TGCGCCAGCAGCTTTATCACAGGGGGGGATACGCAGTATTTT.

The chain couples TRBV18 to TRBJ2-3; 9 bases agree with TRBD2. The V segment lost 1 base and the J segment 0 bases; nucleotides outside the gene matches: 5. Germline-derived CDR1 and CDR2 are KGHSH and LQKENI. This CDR3 spans 17 amino acids. CDR3 sequence reads: CASSPRALAGSTDTQYF. Written as DNA, the CDR3 is TGTGCCAGCTCACCACGTGCTCTAGCGGGGAGCACAGATACGCAGTATTTT.

The rearrangement links TRBV29-1 to TRBJ1-4, with D possibly TRBD1 on 5 matching bases. The V and J ends lost 7 bases and 5 bases respectively, with 14 bases between them. Germline CDR1 SQVTM, CDR2 ANQGSEA. The CDR3 is 13 amino acids. This CDR3 reads CSAYRKGNEKLFF. Here the CDR3 DNA reads TGCAGCGCATACAGGAAGGGGAATGAAAAACTGTTTTTT.

The chain employs TRBV15 and TRBJ2-6; D might be TRBD1 (5 bases). V dropped 4 bases and J dropped 3 bases, with 7 bases sitting between them. Germline CDR1 and CDR2: LNHNV and YYDKDF (reference sequence). The CDR3 covers 14 residues. This CDR3 is CATSIRGGANVLTF. Written as DNA, the CDR3 is TGTGCCACCAGCATAAGGGGTGGGGCCAACGTCCTGACTTTC. Full variable domain (rest looked up from reference TRBV15 and TRBJ2-6): DAMVIQNPRYQVTQFGKPVTLSCSQTLNHNVMYWYQQKSSQAPKLLFHYYDKDFNNEADTPDNFQSRRPNTSFCFLDIRSPGLGDTAMYLCATSIRGGANVLTFGAGSRLTVL.

The chain combines TRBV5-1 with TRBJ1-1; D unresolved. Germline V gene sequence: CDR1 SGHRS, CDR2 YFSETQ. Deletions cut 4 bases from V and 6 bases from J, with 13 bases between. The CDR3 totals 13 residues. The CDR3 region has the DNA TGCGCCAGCAGCCCCCCGGGAGTCCCTGAAGCTTTCTTT. This gives the protein CASSPPGVPEAFF.

The gene calls are TRBV6-1 and TRBJ2-5, with a possible D match to TRBD1 (7 bases). Deletions cut 2 bases from V and 2 bases from J, with 18 bases between. The CDR3 has 17 amino acids. From germline, CDR1 is MNHNS and CDR2 SASEGT. DNA of the CDR3: TGTGCCAGCAGTGAATGGGGGGACAGAGCTATTCAAGAGACCCAGTACTTC. Its protein is CASSEWGDRAIQETQYF.

The chain has TRBV4-3 and TRBJ2-1, with 7 bases fitting TRBD2. CDR3 length: 17 residues. The trim removed 1 base at V and 3 bases at J, leaving 9 bases unmatched. CDR1 and CDR2 from the germline V gene are LGHNA and YSLEER. CDR3 sequence reads: CASSQGLTSRNYNEQFF. The CDR3 bases are TGCGCCAGCAGCCAAGGGTTGACTAGCAGGAACTACAATGAGCAGTTCTTC.

V is TRBV25-1 and J is TRBJ2-7, with 7 bases that match TRBD1. The germline V gene has CDR1 MGHDK and CDR2 SYGVNS. With 10 bases clipped from V and 4 bases from J, the junction kept 7 bases outside the gene matches. This CDR3 has 12 residues. The CDR3 nucleotides are TGTGCCACCCGGGGACAGCAGTACGAGCAGTACTTC. It is translated as CATRGQQYEQYF.

The V gene is TRBV19, the J gene TRBJ2-7; 8 bases align to TRBD1. V shed 5 bases and J 6 bases; nucleotides not matched to a gene: 9. The V gene's germline CDR1 is LNHDA and CDR2 SQIVND (reference sequence). The CDR3 is made up of 14 amino acids. CDR3 residues: CASSFRQGLGEQYF. The CDR3 DNA reads as TGTGCCAGTAGTTTCCGACAGGGGCTCGGCGAGCAGTACTTC. Based on the CDR3 plus reference TRBV19 and TRBJ2-7, the full variable domain is DGGITQSPKYLFRKEGQNVTLSCEQNLNHDAMYWYRQDPGQGLRLIYYSQIVNDFQKGDIAEGYSVSREKKESFPLTVTSAQKNPTAFYLCASSFRQGLGEQYFGPGTRLTVT.

This chain links TRBV6-5 with TRBJ2-4; no clear D. V was trimmed by 4 bases and J by 9 bases, leaving 16 bases between them. The CDR3 has 14 amino acids. Per germline, CDR1 MNHEY and CDR2 SVGAGI. The CDR3 nucleotides are TGTGCCAGCAGTTCCACCCGCGCAGGTAGCATTCAGTACTTC. This encodes CASSSTRAGSIQYF.